These 2 T cell receptor beta chains were sequenced from one sample in a study of response to subunit inactivated influenza vaccine. From the RT-PCR reads, TCRdb called clonotypes with MiXCR, one entry per CDR3 protein. The sample contains hundreds of thousands of distinct CDR3 sequences, 12% of which appear only once. Source: PBMCs from blood, taken on the day of vaccination. These receptors were obtained from a man in his fifties or sixties who received an inactivated influenza vaccine.

This clonotype was recorded many times. The CDR3 region has the DNA TGTGCCAGCAGTTCGACAGGGGCCAACGTCCTGACTTTC. Its protein is CASSSTGANVLTF. V is TRBV28 and J is TRBJ2-6; no clear D gene. The CDR3 runs to 13 residues. CDR1 MDHEN and CDR2 SYDVKM come from the germline V gene. With 4 bases removed from V and 4 bases from J, the gap between germline ends came to 5 bases.

This clonotype was observed many times. The chain couples TRBV7-2 to TRBJ1-1; D possibly corresponds to TRBD1 (6 bases). Germline values: CDR1 SGHTA, CDR2 FQGNSA. The CDR3 extends over 17 amino acids. V gave up 1 base and J gave up 0 bases, with 15 bases separating them. The CDR3 DNA reads as TGTGCCAGCAGCTTAGTCGGACAGAAAAGGATGAACACTGAAGCTTTCTTT. Encoded protein: CASSLVGQKRMNTEAFF.